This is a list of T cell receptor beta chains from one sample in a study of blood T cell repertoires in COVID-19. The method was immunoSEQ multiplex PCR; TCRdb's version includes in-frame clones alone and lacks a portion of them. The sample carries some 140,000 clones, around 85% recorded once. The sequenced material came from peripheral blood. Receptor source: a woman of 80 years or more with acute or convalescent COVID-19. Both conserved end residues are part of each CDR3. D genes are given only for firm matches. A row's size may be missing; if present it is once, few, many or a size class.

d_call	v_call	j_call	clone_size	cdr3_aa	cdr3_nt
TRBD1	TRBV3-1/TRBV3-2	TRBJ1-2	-	CASSQDWVNRGYGYTF	TGTGCCAGCAGCCAAGATTGGGTAAACAGGGGCTATGGCTACACCTTC
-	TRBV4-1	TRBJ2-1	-	CASSQPLGRQFF	TGCGCCAGCAGCCAGCCACTAGGACGGCAGTTCTTC
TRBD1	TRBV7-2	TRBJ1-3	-	CASSLRPGTGQRSGNTIYF	TGTGCCAGCAGCTTACGGCCCGGGACAGGGCAACGCTCTGGAAACACCATATATTTT
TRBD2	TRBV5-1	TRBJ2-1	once	CASRPLAATDNEQFF	TGCGCCAGCCGGCCACTAGCGGCGACAGACAATGAGCAGTTCTTC
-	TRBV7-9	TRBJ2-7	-	CASSLNYGIHSYEQYF	TGTGCCAGCAGCTTAAATTACGGGATCCACTCCTACGAGCAGTACTTC
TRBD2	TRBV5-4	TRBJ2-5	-	CASSPKRGQETQYF	TGTGCCAGCAGCCCGAAGCGGGGGCAAGAGACCCAGTACTTC
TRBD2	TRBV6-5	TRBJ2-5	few	CASRRTSGVQETQYF	TGTGCCAGCAGGCGGACTAGCGGGGTCCAAGAGACCCAGTACTTC
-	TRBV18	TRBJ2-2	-	CASSRVLSGSNTGELFF	TGTGCCAGCTCACGGGTACTTTCAGGGTCCAACACCGGGGAGCTGTTTTTT
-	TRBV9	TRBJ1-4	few	CASSARFPGEKLFF	TGTGCCAGCAGCGCCAGGTTCCCCGGTGAAAAACTGTTTTTT
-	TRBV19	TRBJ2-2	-	CASGRLEALNTGELFF	TGTGCCAGTGGCCGGTTGGAGGCCCTGAACACCGGGGAGCTGTTTTTT
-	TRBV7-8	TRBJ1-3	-	CASSPLEDSSGNTIYF	TGTGCCAGCAGCCCCCTCGAGGATAGCTCTGGAAACACCATATATTTT
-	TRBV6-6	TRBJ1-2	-	CASSSFGETGYGYTF	TGTGCCAGCAGTTCGTTTGGTGAGACGGGGTATGGCTACACCTTC
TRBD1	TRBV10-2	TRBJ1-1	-	CASSEGQGVPEAFF	TGCGCCAGCAGTGAGGGGCAGGGGGTGCCTGAAGCTTTCTTT
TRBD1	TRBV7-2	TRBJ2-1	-	CASSLWTGNRYEQFF	TGTGCCAGCAGCTTATGGACAGGGAATAGGTATGAGCAGTTCTTC
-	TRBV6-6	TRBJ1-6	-	CASSPRGPPLHF	TGTGCCAGCAGTCCCCGGGGTCCGCCCCTCCACTTT
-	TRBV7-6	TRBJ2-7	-	CASSLHSSYEQYF	TGTGCCAGCAGCTTGCACAGCTCCTACGAGCAGTACTTC
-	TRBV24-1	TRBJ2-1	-	CATSDPTGRSDEQFF	TGTGCCACCAGTGACCCTACAGGGCGTAGTGATGAGCAGTTCTTC
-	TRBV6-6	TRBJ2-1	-	CASRPGLAGGDEQFF	TGTGCCAGCAGGCCAGGACTAGCAGGGGGAGATGAGCAGTTCTTC
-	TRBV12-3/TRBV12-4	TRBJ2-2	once	CASAMNTGELFF	TGTGCCAGCGCTATGAACACCGGGGAGCTGTTTTTT
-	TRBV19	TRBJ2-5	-	CASSPRRRGETQYF	TGTGCCAGTAGCCCCAGGAGGCGAGGGGAGACCCAGTACTTC
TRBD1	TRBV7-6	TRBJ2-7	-	CASSPRLGQGKDEQYF	TGTGCCAGCAGCCCCCGCCTGGGACAGGGTAAGGACGAGCAGTACTTC
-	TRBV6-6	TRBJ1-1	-	CVSTGTGRTEAFF	TGTGTCAGCACGGGCACAGGGCGTACTGAAGCTTTCTTT
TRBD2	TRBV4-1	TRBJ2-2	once	CASSPGLAGGGTGELFF	TGCGCCAGCAGCCCCGGACTAGCGGGAGGCGGGACCGGGGAGCTGTTTTTT
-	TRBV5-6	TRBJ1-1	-	CASRHGQRNTEAFF	TGTGCCAGCAGACATGGACAGAGGAACACTGAAGCTTTCTTT